The TCR beta chain under discussion was sequenced for a study of blood T cell repertoires in COVID-19. At the level of the study: Sources were T cells, B-cell-depleted T cells, or PBMCs; the material itself was cDNA or gDNA.

The authors' processing: Amplification of reference gene primers provided the estimated nucleated cell counts. Clones were sequenced by immunoSEQ multiplex PCR, and TCRdb holds only the in-frame ones, with some missing. That table furnishes V, J and clone size, whereas the DNA furnished D and trimming. The table lists under 300,000 clones, approximately 80% of them singletons. This clone occurred a few times. This CDR3 has 12 residues. V lost 4 bases and J 8 bases, leaving 12 bases between the germline ends. CDR1 is SGHRS and CDR2 is YFSETQ in the germline V gene. The V call is TRBV5-1, the J call TRBJ1-1; tentative D call: TRBD1 (6 bases). Sequencing was performed on peripheral blood. The TCR was taken from a woman of 80 years or more with acute or convalescent COVID-19. CDR3 region: CASSEPQGEAFF. The CDR3 DNA follows: TGCGCCAGCAGCGAACCCCAGGGGGAAGCTTTCTTT.